Following are 27 T cell receptor beta chains from one sample sequenced in a study of blood T cell repertoires in COVID-19. Some clones are missing from TCRdb's copy, which holds only in-frame ones; the method was immunoSEQ multiplex PCR. The sample consists of about 370,000 clones, around 89% of them appearing once. Sequencing input: PBMCs or T cells enriched from blood (not recorded which). These receptors all come from a man aged 18 to 30 who had recovered from COVID-19.

A note on this clone: Its ends do not fully match the called genes, so a read error is possible. The chain uses TRBV7-2 and TRBJ2-2; maybe TRBD1 (6 bases). CDR1 SGHTA and CDR2 FQGNSA come from the germline V gene. The CDR3 is 14 amino acids. DNA for the CDR3: TGTGCCAGCAGCCAAAGCACAGGGACCGGAGAGCTGTTTTTT. Translation: CASSQSTGTGELFF. The full variable domain, in which reference TRBV7-2 and TRBJ2-2 provide the parts outside the CDR3, is GAGVSQSPSNKVTEKGKDVELRCDPISGHTALYWYRQSLGQGLEFLIYFQGNSAPDKSGLPSDRFSAERTGGSVSTLTIQRTQQEDSAVYLCASSQSTGTGELFFGEGSRLTVL.

The chain is built from TRBV7-8 and TRBJ1-6, with 12 bases aligning to TRBD1. V was pared by 3 bases and J by 7 bases, with 7 bases of the junction left unmatched. This CDR3 has 17 amino acids. Germline CDR1 is SGHVS and CDR2 is FQNEAQ. CDR3 in amino acids: CASSFDGTGGRNSPLHF. DNA of the CDR3: TGTGCCAGCAGCTTCGATGGGACAGGGGGCAGGAATTCACCCCTCCACTTT.

This sequence joins TRBV28 and TRBJ2-2, with D possibly being TRBD2 (6 bases). V was shortened by 7 bases and J by 7 bases, with 13 bases between the two germline ends. Germline CDR1 reads MDHEN; CDR2 reads SYDVKM. The CDR3 sequence is 13 residues long. CDR3 amino acids: CASIIRRGGELFF. CDR3 nucleotide sequence: TGTGCCAGCATTATCAGGAGGGGCGGGGAGCTGTTTTTT. Together with reference TRBV28 and TRBJ2-2, the CDR3 gives the full variable domain: DVKVTQSSRYLVKRTGEKVFLECVQDMDHENMFWYRQDPGLGLRLIYFSYDVKMKEKGDIPEGYSVSREKKERFSLILESASTNQTSMYLCASIIRRGGELFFGEGSRLTVL.

This rearrangement joins TRBV5-1 to TRBJ1-6; D is perhaps TRBD1 (5 bases). The CDR3 is 15 amino acids. Germline V gene lookup returns CDR1 SGHRS and CDR2 YFSETQ. V was trimmed by 0 bases and J by 7 bases, leaving 11 bases between them. The CDR3 nucleotides read TGCGCCAGCAGCTTGGGACAGCACTCCAATTCACCCCTCCACTTT. The encoded protein is CASSLGQHSNSPLHF.

This chain uses TRBV7-3 with TRBJ1-1, with TRBD1 matching 8 bases. V dropped 5 bases and J dropped 4; count of bases not matched to a gene: 9. CDR3 length equals 15 residues. Germline loops: CDR1 SGHTA, CDR2 FQGTGA. The CDR3, as DNA: TGTGCCAGCAGCCTGACGGACAGGGAGGGCACTGAAGCTTTCTTT. Translating gives CASSLTDREGTEAFF.

The rearrangement uses TRBV6-5 and TRBJ1-5; no definite D call. Trimming stripped 5 bases from V and 6 bases from J, with 14 bases between. The CDR3 runs 14 residues. CDR1 is MNHEY and CDR2 is SVGAGI in the germline V gene. CDR3 nucleotide sequence: TGTGCCAGCAGTCCGAGCTGGGAGGGTCAGCCCCAGCATTTT. It encodes CASSPSWEGQPQHF.

The rearrangement links TRBV7-9 to TRBJ1-5; tentative D call: TRBD1 (6 bases). The germline V and J ends were trimmed by 7 bases and 3 bases, with 7 bases remaining between them. This CDR3 comprises 12 residues. CDR1 SEHNR and CDR2 FQNEAQ come from the germline V gene (reference sequence). The CDR3 loop reads CASNRDNQPQHF. As DNA, the CDR3 is TGTGCCAGCAACAGGGACAATCAGCCCCAGCATTTT.

V and J are TRBV28 and TRBJ1-1; D remains unclear. The CDR3 runs 13 residues. Germline loops: CDR1 MDHEN, CDR2 SYDVKM. Trimming took 7 bases from V and 1 from J, leaving 10 bases between them. The CDR3 here is CASTPGRNTEAFF. Here the CDR3 DNA reads TGTGCCAGCACACCGGGAAGGAACACTGAAGCTTTCTTT.

This chain connects TRBV7-7 to TRBJ2-7; 14 positions agree with TRBD2. Germline-derived CDR1 and CDR2 are SSHAT and FNYEAQ (reference sequence). The CDR3 sequence is 15 residues long. The J segment lost 3 bases and the V segment lost 6 bases, leaving 4 bases of the junction unmatched. The CDR3 region has the DNA TGTGCCAGCAGTGAGGGACTAGCGGGAGTCTACGAGCAGTACTTC. It encodes CASSEGLAGVYEQYF.

This clone was seen once. The chain uses TRBV6-1 and TRBJ1-5, with TRBD1 matching over 7 bases. V gave up 2 bases and J gave up 3 bases; unmatched junction bases: 4. The germline CDR1 and CDR2 sequences are MNHNS and SASEGT. CDR3 length: 15 amino acids. The CDR3 DNA sequence: TGTGCCAGCAGTGAACCGGGACAGTACAATCAGCCCCAGCATTTT. Its protein product is CASSEPGQYNQPQHF.

The table lists this clone with a few counts. The sample has other DNA sequences that encode this CDR3 too. The chain links TRBV12-3 or TRBV12-4 to TRBJ2-1; no definite D call. The V and J ends lost 4 bases and 4 bases respectively, with 2 bases between them. There are 11 residues in the CDR3. The chain's CDR3 is CASSSYNEQFF. As DNA, the CDR3 is TGTGCCAGCAGTTCATACAATGAGCAGTTCTTC.

The chain links TRBV6-5 to TRBJ1-2; 7 bases are shared with TRBD1. V gave up 2 bases and J gave up 4 bases; unmatched junction bases: 4. This CDR3 has 14 amino acids. Germline lookup yields CDR1 MNHEY and CDR2 SVGAGI. This chain's CDR3 is CASSYAGGSYGYTF. The CDR3 DNA follows: TGTGCCAGCAGTTACGCAGGGGGGAGCTATGGCTACACCTTC.

This chain connects TRBV11-2 to TRBJ1-4; 10 bases line up with TRBD1. V was clipped by 1 base and J by 7 bases; unmatched bases: 0. This CDR3 comprises 14 residues. CDR1 is SGHAT, CDR2 FQNNGV, per germline. The CDR3 is CASSLGQGAEKLFF. The CDR3 DNA is TGTGCCAGCAGCTTAGGACAGGGGGCTGAAAAACTGTTTTTT.

The gene calls are TRBV9 and TRBJ1-5, with TRBD1 as a possible D gene (6 bases). Trimming cost V 3 bases and J 6 bases, with 19 bases left between them. In germline, CDR1 is SGDLS, CDR2 YYNGEE. The CDR3 length is 16 residues. The CDR3 loop reads CASSALTRRGAQPQHF. The CDR3 DNA reads TGTGCCAGCAGCGCCCTGACACGCAGGGGTGCTCAGCCCCAGCATTTT.

This clone was seen a single time. V usage is TRBV10-3 and J usage is TRBJ1-1, with TRBD1 identical over 8 bases. There are 17 residues in the CDR3. J lost 2 bases, V lost 3 bases, and 11 bases had no gene match. The V gene's germline CDR1 is ENHRY and CDR2 SYGVKD. CDR3 sequence (DNA): TGTGCCATCAGTGACCCACAGGGGGGACAGTCAAACACTGAAGCTTTCTTT. Its translation is CAISDPQGGQSNTEAFF.

The chain combines TRBV27 with TRBJ2-3; D not certain. Trimming cost V 5 bases and J 7 bases, with 19 bases left between them. The CDR3 extends over 15 amino acids. CDR1 is MNHEY and CDR2 is SMNVEV in the germline V gene (reference sequence). CDR3 protein: CASSPPRRGKNTQYF. DNA of the CDR3: TGTGCCAGCAGTCCCCCCCGGAGAGGCAAAAATACGCAGTATTTT.

V gene TRBV3-1 (or the pseudogene TRBV3-2) combines with J gene TRBJ1-2; TRBD1 matches at 8 bases. The CDR3 spans 17 residues. V trimming: 1 base; J trimming: 9 bases; junction bases outside the gene matches: 16. Germline V CDR1 and CDR2: LGHDT, YNNKEL (reference sequence). The CDR3 bases are TGTGCCAGCAGCCAAGCAGGGGGCAGAAGAACCTATATACGCTACACCTTC. This translates into CASSQAGGRRTYIRYTF.

In DNA form, the CDR3 reads TGCGCCAGCAGCCAAGGGGGTCCCGGGCAGGGGATTTACACTGAAGCTTTCTTT. Its translation: CASSQGGPGQGIYTEAFF. The genes are TRBV4-3 and TRBJ1-1; possibly TRBD1 for D (6 bases). This CDR3 has 18 amino acids. V was clipped by 1 base and J by 3 bases, with 21 bases between them. CDR1 LGHNA and CDR2 YSLEER come from the germline V gene.

The chain combines TRBV19 with TRBJ1-5; 10 nucleotides align to TRBD1. Trimming at V came to 1 base and at J to 0 bases, leaving 12 bases not matched to a gene. Per germline, CDR1 LNHDA and CDR2 SQIVND (reference sequence). The CDR3 is made up of 20 amino acids. Here the CDR3 DNA reads TGTGCCAGTAGTATAGTTCCGCCAGGGACAGGGGACTATAGCAATCAGCCCCAGCATTTT. It specifies CASSIVPPGTGDYSNQPQHF.

This sequence joins TRBV28 and TRBJ1-2, with D possibly matching TRBD1 (5 bases). Germline V lookup: CDR1 MDHEN, CDR2 SYDVKM. This CDR3 has 12 residues. Deletions cut 8 bases from V and 4 bases from J, with 11 bases between. The CDR3 nucleotides are TGTGCCAGCGTGGGGGGACTCTATGGCTACACCTTC. Residues: CASVGGLYGYTF.

The genes are TRBV19 and TRBJ1-1; TRBD1 matches at 7 bases. The CDR3 totals 15 residues. Germline V gene lookup returns CDR1 LNHDA and CDR2 SQIVND (reference sequence). V lost 4 bases, J lost 2 bases, and 7 bases stayed unmatched. The CDR3 DNA sequence: TGTGCCAGTAGTAGACCGGGACAGTTAAACACTGAAGCTTTCTTT. Translation gives CASSRPGQLNTEAFF.

V usage is TRBV7-9 and J usage is TRBJ2-3, with D hard to call. There are 13 residues in the CDR3. Germline V gene data show CDR1 as SEHNR and CDR2 as FQNEAQ (reference sequence). The ends were cut back, 3 bases at V and 0 bases at J, with 4 bases in the middle. CDR3 nucleotides: TGTGCCAGCAGCTTCGGTAGCACAGATACGCAGTATTTT. Amino acid sequence: CASSFGSTDTQYF.

A single count supports this clone. CDR3 sequence reads: CASSPVTGVEKLFF. In nucleotides, the CDR3 is TGCGCCAGCAGCCCTGTGACAGGGGTCGAAAAACTGTTTTTT. V usage is TRBV4-1 and J usage is TRBJ1-4, with 8 bases fitting TRBD1. There are 14 residues in the CDR3. The germline V gene encodes CDR1 MGHRA and CDR2 YSYEKL. The ends lost 4 bases at V and 8 bases at J; junction bases unmatched: 6.

The rearrangement links TRBV2 to TRBJ2-7; 7 positions match TRBD1. Germline V lookup: CDR1 SNHLY, CDR2 FYNNEI. The CDR3 is 11 residues long. The ends lost 7 bases at V and 6 bases at J; junction bases unmatched: 3. In DNA form, the CDR3 reads TGTGCCAGCACTCCAGGGGGCGAGCAGTACTTC. It encodes CASTPGGEQYF.

This clone appeared a few times. V and J are TRBV19 and TRBJ2-1; 12 bases match TRBD2. J lost 7 bases, V lost 5 bases, and 6 bases had no gene match. The CDR3 runs 15 residues. The germline CDR1 and CDR2 sequences are LNHDA and SQIVND (reference sequence). As DNA, the CDR3 is TGTGCCAGTAGTCCGACTAGCGGGAGTAGGAATGAGCAGTTCTTC. Translation: CASSPTSGSRNEQFF.

The chain has TRBV10-2 and TRBJ1-2; D call uncertain. The length of the CDR3 is 12 residues. Trimming took off 4 bases at V and 8 bases at J, with 11 bases between the two ends. Germline CDR1 reads WSHSY; CDR2 reads SAAADI. The CDR3 nucleotides read TGCGCCAGCAGTGGATCCCGGGAAGGCTACACCTTC. This translates into CASSGSREGYTF.

A single count supports this clone. This chain links TRBV5-4 with TRBJ1-1; D is undetermined. CDR3 length: 12 residues. Looked up from germline, CDR1 is SGHNT and CDR2 is YYREEE (reference sequence). With 5 bases removed from V and 1 base from J, the gap between germline ends came to 6 bases. CDR3 sequence: CASSQENTEAFF. The CDR3 nucleotides read TGTGCCAGCAGTCAGGAGAACACTGAAGCTTTCTTT. Supplemented by reference TRBV5-4 and TRBJ1-1, the full variable domain reads ETGVTQSPTHLIKTRGQQVTLRCSSQSGHNTVSWYQQALGQGPQFIFQYYREEENGRGNFPPRFSGLQFPNYSSELNVNALELDDSALYLCASSQENTEAFFGQGTRLTVV.